One sample yielded the 29 T cell receptor beta chains listed below, sequenced in a study of CD8 T cells in ankylosing spondylitis. TCRdb ran MiXCR on the 5' RACE reads and lists one entry per CDR3 protein. The data hold roughly 100,000 distinct CDR3 sequences, with nearly 25% observed a single time. Material for sequencing was synovial fluid, either unsorted or a sorted T cell fraction (not recorded which). The source is a male donor with ankylosing spondylitis.

The chain couples TRBV29-1 to TRBJ1-2; no firm D call. V was shortened by 6 bases and J by 0 bases, with 14 bases between the two germline ends. CDR3 length equals 14 residues. The germline CDR1 and CDR2 sequences are SQVTM and ANQGSEA. CDR3 region: CSVTRGETNYGYTF. The CDR3 DNA reads as TGCAGCGTGACCCGTGGCGAAACTAACTATGGCTACACCTTC.

V usage is TRBV18 and J usage is TRBJ2-5; 7 nucleotides align to TRBD1. The CDR3 is 15 amino acids. Germline values: CDR1 KGHSH, CDR2 LQKENI. The J segment lost 0 bases and the V segment lost 3 bases, leaving 4 bases of the junction unmatched. The CDR3 sequence: CASSPSDRHQETQYF. The CDR3 DNA follows: TGTGCCAGCTCACCCTCGGACAGGCACCAAGAGACCCAGTACTTC.

The rearrangement links TRBV12-3 or TRBV12-4 to TRBJ1-1; D is unresolved. Trimming took off 7 bases at V and 4 bases at J, with 19 bases between the two ends. This CDR3 is 15 amino acids long. CDR3 nucleotides: TGTGCCAGCACCCAAGCCATGGGAGCGGGCACTGAAGCTTTCTTT. Translated: CASTQAMGAGTEAFF.

This clonotype was recorded at least ten times. The V and J genes are TRBV4-2 and TRBJ2-1; 9 nucleotides line up with TRBD2. CDR1 LGHNA and CDR2 YNFKEQ come from the germline V gene. V shed 5 bases and J 10 bases; nucleotides not matched to a gene: 12. This CDR3 is 15 amino acids long. Written as DNA, the CDR3 is TGTGCCAGCAGCTCCCCTAGCGGGGCCCCTCAAGAGCAGTTCTTC. Its translation is CASSSPSGAPQEQFF.

V is TRBV7-8 and J is TRBJ2-7; TRBD1 aligns across 7 bases. Germline V gene sequence: CDR1 SGHVS, CDR2 FQNEAQ. The CDR3 loop spans 16 amino acids. Losses at the gene ends were 4 bases for V and 1 base for J; bases not matched to a gene: 10. The CDR3: CASSSRWAGGSYEQYF. CDR3 bases: TGTGCCAGCAGCTCCCGCTGGGCAGGGGGTTCCTACGAGCAGTACTTC.

The rearrangement joins TRBV24-1 to TRBJ1-2; 7 nucleotides line up with TRBD1. J lost 8 bases, V lost 4 bases, and 15 bases had no gene match. The CDR3 sequence is 16 residues long. Looked up from germline, CDR1 is KGHDR and CDR2 is SFDVKD. The chain's CDR3 is CATSDPGTEGPWGYTF. The CDR3 DNA sequence: TGTGCCACCAGTGACCCCGGGACAGAGGGCCCCTGGGGCTACACCTTC.

Only a few counts were recorded for this clonotype. The gene calls are TRBV20-1 and TRBJ2-1; D might be TRBD2 (5 bases). The CDR3 spans 12 residues. Between the trimmed V and J ends, which lost 4 bases and 8 bases, there was a span of 12 bases. The germline V gene encodes CDR1 DFQATT and CDR2 SNEGSKA (reference sequence). CDR3 sequence: CSATVARDEQFF. DNA of the CDR3: TGCAGTGCTACGGTAGCGAGGGATGAGCAGTTCTTC.

This chain joins TRBV12-3 or TRBV12-4 and TRBJ2-1; TRBD1 matches at 9 bases. J gave up 4 bases and V 7 bases, and 11 bases lay outside the gene matches. The CDR3 is 16 amino acids. This CDR3 reads CASTSRRTGAYNEQFF. CDR3 DNA: TGTGCCAGCACTTCGAGGAGGACAGGGGCTTACAATGAGCAGTTCTTC.

The rearrangement uses TRBV12-3 or TRBV12-4 and TRBJ2-1; 8 bases fit TRBD1. The CDR3 extends over 14 amino acids. With 6 bases clipped from V and 7 bases from J, the junction kept 8 bases outside the gene matches. The CDR3 here is CASRSGTGPNEQFF. The CDR3 DNA sequence: TGTGCCAGCAGGTCCGGGACAGGACCAAATGAGCAGTTCTTC.

J is TRBJ2-5 and V is TRBV24-1, with TRBD1 matching 7 bases. There are 13 residues in the CDR3. Germline-derived CDR1 and CDR2 are KGHDR and SFDVKD. With V trimmed by 7 bases and J by 4 bases, 5 bases remained unmatched. CDR3 DNA sequence: TGTGCCACCAGAGGACAGGCGGGAGAGACCCAGTACTTC. This sequence encodes CATRGQAGETQYF.

The table lists this clonotype with a few counts. V usage is TRBV20-1 and J usage is TRBJ2-3; 14 bases map to TRBD2. The CDR3 length is 16 residues. With V trimmed by 6 bases and J by 3 bases, 8 bases remained unmatched. In germline, CDR1 is DFQATT, CDR2 SNEGSKA (reference sequence). The DNA of the CDR3 is TGCAGTGCCACGGGACTAGCGGGAGTTGGGACAGATACGCAGTATTTT. Translating it yields CSATGLAGVGTDTQYF.

This clonotype was detected ten times or more. This chain joins TRBV20-1 and TRBJ2-5; 7 bases fit TRBD1. Germline CDR1 reads DFQATT; CDR2 reads SNEGSKA (reference sequence). The CDR3 contains 16 residues. Germline trimming cut 3 bases from V and 5 bases from J; bases unmatched to any gene: 15. CDR3 in amino acids: CSASTGETPAVETQYF. CDR3 DNA: TGCAGTGCTAGTACAGGGGAGACTCCGGCGGTGGAGACCCAGTACTTC.

The chain's CDR3 is CASSPGQGRSGPDTQYF. The CDR3 DNA is TGTGCCAGCTCACCAGGACAGGGCAGATCGGGCCCAGATACGCAGTATTTT. The chain joins TRBV18 to TRBJ2-3; 8 bases map to TRBD1. J lost 4 bases, V lost 2 bases, and 11 bases had no gene match. CDR1 is KGHSH, CDR2 LQKENI, per germline. The CDR3 spans 17 residues.

The table lists this clonotype with many counts. The J gene is TRBJ2-2, the V gene TRBV20-1, with unresolved D. Germline CDR1 reads DFQATT; CDR2 reads SNEGSKA (reference sequence). V lost 4 bases and J lost 5, with 5 bases in between. CDR3 length: 11 amino acids. The CDR3 DNA follows: TGCAGTGCTAAAGGGACCGGGGAGCTGTTTTTT. It specifies CSAKGTGELFF.

This rearrangement joins TRBV12-3 or TRBV12-4 to TRBJ2-1; D may be TRBD2 (6 bases). V lost 8 bases to trimming and J lost 1 base, with 12 bases between them. This CDR3 spans 14 amino acids. The CDR3 is CASRLGSSYNEQFF. The DNA of the CDR3 is TGTGCCAGCCGACTCGGGAGTTCCTACAATGAGCAGTTCTTC.

A few counts support this clonotype. J is TRBJ2-1 and V is TRBV7-9, with unresolved D. Looked up from germline, CDR1 is SEHNR and CDR2 is FQNEAQ (reference sequence). The CDR3 has 16 amino acids. Trimming removed 5 bases from V and 4 bases from J, with 18 bases in between. The DNA for the CDR3 is TGTGCCAGCAGCCCCACGAAAGGCGGAACTTACAATGAGCAGTTCTTC. This translates into CASSPTKGGTYNEQFF.

This clonotype showed up just a few times. The CDR3, as DNA: TGTGCCAGCAGCAGAGAACCGGGACTAAAGTCTATCTGCGAGCAGTACGTC. Its translation: CASSREPGLKSICEQYV. This rearrangement joins TRBV21-1 to TRBJ2-7; TRBD2 is taken as the D call from the table, unchecked against the DNA. TRBV21-1 has pseudogene status. The CDR3 contains 17 residues.

This clonotype was recorded a few times. The chain has TRBV18 and TRBJ1-1, with no clear D. Germline-derived CDR1 and CDR2 are KGHSH and LQKENI. CDR3 length: 16 amino acids. The ends were cut back, 0 bases at V and 4 bases at J, with 15 bases in the middle. The CDR3 DNA follows: TGTGCCAGCTCACCACCGATAAAGGCCGAGGGCACTGAAGCTTTCTTT. Translation: CASSPPIKAEGTEAFF.

The rearrangement uses TRBV20-1 and TRBJ2-4; TRBD2 might be the D (7 bases). Trimming pared 2 bases from V and 1 base from J, leaving 21 bases between. This CDR3 has 18 residues. Germline V gene sequence: CDR1 DFQATT, CDR2 SNEGSKA (reference sequence). Here the CDR3 reads CSARSGGGGGSAKNIQYF. The DNA of the CDR3 is TGCAGTGCTAGAAGTGGGGGAGGGGGAGGGTCGGCCAAAAACATTCAGTACTTC.

This clonotype has a handful of counts. The genes are TRBV4-2 and TRBJ1-1; D is perhaps TRBD1 (5 bases). The CDR3 is made up of 15 amino acids. The V end was cut by 0 bases, the J end by 3 bases, with 11 bases between. The germline V gene has CDR1 LGHNA and CDR2 YNFKEQ. This chain's CDR3 is CASSQDPRRDTEAFF. CDR3 in DNA: TGTGCCAGCAGCCAAGATCCACGCAGGGACACTGAAGCTTTCTTT.

This clonotype has at least ten counts. The chain has TRBV11-2 and TRBJ2-1; D gene uncertain. CDR3 length: 14 residues. Germline V lookup: CDR1 SGHAT, CDR2 FQNNGV. Deletions cut 0 bases from V and 7 bases from J, with 10 bases between. The CDR3, as DNA: TGTGCCAGCAGCTTAGATCGTGCCGCGAATGAGCAGTTCTTC. Amino acid sequence: CASSLDRAANEQFF.

In its sample, this clonotype was seen a few times. The J gene is TRBJ2-7, the V gene TRBV3-1; 8 bases align to TRBD2. This CDR3 spans 15 amino acids. Germline V gene data show CDR1 as LGHDT and CDR2 as YNNKEL (reference sequence). Losses at the gene ends were 2 bases for V and 6 bases for J; bases not matched to a gene: 9. CDR3 residues: CASSQRQREKSEQYF. The CDR3 nucleotides are TGTGCCAGCAGCCAAAGGCAGCGGGAGAAATCCGAGCAGTACTTC.

The CDR3 here is CSASPGTVDQLQSRYF. The CDR3 nucleotides are TGCAGTGCTAGCCCCGGGACAGTGGACCAACTGCAGTCGAGGTACTTC. The chain uses TRBV20-1 and TRBJ2-7, with 7 bases identical to TRBD1. Germline lookup yields CDR1 DFQATT and CDR2 SNEGSKA (reference sequence). This CDR3 contains 16 residues. Trimming at V came to 3 bases and at J to 12 bases, leaving 23 bases not matched to a gene.

This clonotype was seen only a few times. V is TRBV11-2 and J is TRBJ2-1; TRBD2 matches at 12 bases. CDR1 and CDR2 (germline): SGHAT, FQNNGV. The CDR3 covers 16 residues. Losses at the gene ends were 1 base for V and 3 bases for J; bases not matched to a gene: 1. Written as DNA, the CDR3 is TGTGCCAGCAGCTTAGGACTAGCGGGAGACTACAATGAGCAGTTCTTC. Its protein product is CASSLGLAGDYNEQFF.

This clonotype showed up just a few times. The genes are TRBV10-3 and TRBJ2-5; D unresolved. V was shortened by 5 bases and J by 4 bases, with 5 bases between the two germline ends. This CDR3 has 11 amino acids. CDR1 ENHRY and CDR2 SYGVKD come from the germline V gene. CDR3 sequence (DNA): TGTGCCATCAGTATCGCAGAGACCCAGTACTTC. It specifies CAISIAETQYF.

The chain links TRBV2 to TRBJ2-2; 7 bases are shared with TRBD1. CDR1 SNHLY and CDR2 FYNNEI come from the germline V gene. Trimming at V came to 8 bases and at J to 2 bases, leaving 8 bases not matched to a gene. The CDR3 totals 15 residues. CDR3 in amino acids: CASDARGLNTGELFF. Here the CDR3 DNA reads TGTGCCAGCGACGCCAGGGGGTTAAACACCGGGGAGCTGTTTTTT.

This rearrangement joins TRBV19 to TRBJ1-1, with 9 bases matching TRBD1. The CDR3 contains 16 residues. With V trimmed by 5 bases and J by 1 base, 8 bases remained unmatched. Germline lookup yields CDR1 LNHDA and CDR2 SQIVND (reference sequence). In nucleotides, the CDR3 is TGTGCCAGTAGTCCCTGGACAGGGGCCAGGAACACTGAAGCTTTCTTT. This gives the protein CASSPWTGARNTEAFF.

This clonotype has just a few counts. The gene calls are TRBV6-2 or TRBV6-3 and TRBJ2-1; TRBD2 might be the D (6 bases). Germline V CDR1 and CDR2: MNHEY, SVGEGT. This CDR3 contains 15 residues. The ends were cut back, 6 bases at V and 0 bases at J, with 12 bases in the middle. This CDR3 is CASSRDWSSYNEQFF. CDR3 DNA sequence: TGTGCCAGCAGCCGGGACTGGAGCTCCTACAATGAGCAGTTCTTC.

As to this clonotype: A read error may account for a junction end that differs from germline. The J gene is TRBJ2-1, the V gene TRBV6-2 or TRBV6-3, with D perhaps TRBD2 (5 bases). The germline gives CDR1 MNHEY, CDR2 SVGEGT. The CDR3 sequence is 12 residues long. CDR3 region: CASSLLGSPWLF. CDR3 in DNA: TGTGCCAGCAGCCTACTAGGTAGCCCCTGGCTCTTC.